Listed here are 27 T cell receptor beta chains from one sample, sequenced in a study of read filtering for tumor transcriptome and immune sequencing. Molecular barcoded adaptors covering alpha/delta and beta/gamma chains were used on around 400 ng RNA. TCRdb fed the reads into MiXCR, producing one record per CDR3 protein. Of under 50,000 distinct CDR3 sequences listed, approximately 15% were seen once; the top ten hold 25% to 30%. Sequences were obtained from a population of CD138-negative cells sorted from bone marrow. These receptors came from a donor older than 35 with multiple myeloma.

In this sample, this clonotype turned up many times. V is TRBV3-1 and J is TRBJ2-1; maybe TRBD2 (6 bases). Germline V gene sequence: CDR1 LGHDT, CDR2 YNNKEL (reference sequence). V gave up 1 base and J gave up 12 bases, with 13 bases separating them. The CDR3 consists of 13 residues. CDR3 sequence (DNA): TGTGCCAGCAGCCAAGGAGTCGGGAGTGGGCAGTTCTTC. Protein sequence: CASSQGVGSGQFF.

The table lists this clonotype with many counts. V is TRBV29-1 and J is TRBJ2-7; D may match TRBD1 or TRBD2 (5 bases each). Trimming cost V 4 bases and J 2 bases, with 9 bases left between them. Germline loops: CDR1 SQVTM, CDR2 ANQGSEA. The CDR3 length is 12 residues. The DNA for the CDR3 is TGCAGCGTTGTTCAGGGACCCTACGAGCAGTACTTC. This gives the protein CSVVQGPYEQYF.

On this clonotype itself: Given a far larger clone just one base away, this is likely a sequencing read error. The chain is built from TRBV29-1 and TRBJ2-5; D gene ambiguous. V was shortened by 7 bases and J by 11 bases, with 23 bases between the two germline ends. The CDR3 has 13 amino acids. Germline values: CDR1 SQVTM, CDR2 ANQGSEA. The CDR3 DNA reads as TGCAGCGCCTTTTTTCGGGCATACAATGAGCAGTACTTC. Its translation: CSAFFRAYNEQYF.

This clonotype was seen many times. The chain couples TRBV6-1 to TRBJ2-7; D is unclear. CDR3 length: 13 amino acids. Trimming took off 1 base at V and 7 bases at J, with 11 bases between the two ends. Germline loops: CDR1 MNHNS, CDR2 SASEGT. This CDR3 reads CASSEGLAWEQYF. CDR3 DNA sequence: TGTGCCAGCAGTGAAGGATTAGCTTGGGAGCAGTACTTC.

This clonotype was recorded many times. The V and J genes are TRBV5-1 and TRBJ2-5, with 10 positions matching TRBD2. This CDR3 is 14 amino acids long. V shed 4 bases, J shed 4 bases, and the junction held 4 bases outside the gene matches. Germline V gives CDR1 SGHRS, CDR2 YFSETQ. The DNA of the CDR3 is TGCGCCAGCAGCCAGCGGGAGGGCCGAGAGACCCAGTACTTC. Amino acid sequence: CASSQREGRETQYF. Combining the CDR3 with reference TRBV5-1 and TRBJ2-5 gives the whole variable domain KAGVTQTPRYLIKTRGQQVTLSCSPISGHRSVSWYQQTPGQGLQFLFEYFSETQRNKGNFPGRFSGRQFSNSRSEMNVSTLELGDSALYLCASSQREGRETQYFGPGTRLLVL.

There are many counts of this clonotype. This chain connects TRBV20-1 to TRBJ2-1; TRBD2 agrees at 11 bases. Germline values: CDR1 DFQATT, CDR2 SNEGSKA (reference sequence). This CDR3 spans 16 amino acids. J was trimmed by 9 bases and V by 2 bases; bases with no gene match: 12. CDR3 nucleotides: TGCAGTGCTAGACCGAATAGCGGGAGGGCCTTCAGTGAGCAGTTCTTC. This codes for CSARPNSGRAFSEQFF.

To note about this clonotype: A read error is likely, as this CDR3 ends without the conserved phenylalanine or tryptophan. V and J are TRBV7-8 and TRBJ2-1; tentative D call: TRBD1 (6 bases). The CDR3 extends over 16 amino acids. The V gene's germline CDR1 is SGHVS and CDR2 FQNEAQ. The CDR3 region is CASSYFQGSSYSEQFS. The CDR3, as DNA: TGTGCCAGCAGCTATTTTCAGGGGAGCTCCTACAGTGAGCAGTTCTCC.

This clonotype was seen at least ten times. V is TRBV3-1 and J is TRBJ1-2; D not resolved. The V gene lost 1 base and the J gene lost 5 bases, with 8 bases spanning the gap. The CDR3 has 13 residues. In germline, CDR1 is LGHDT, CDR2 YNNKEL (reference sequence). The CDR3 is CASSQGQSYGYTF. CDR3 DNA sequence: TGTGCCAGCAGCCAAGGCCAGAGTTATGGCTACACCTTC.

This clonotype was seen ten or more times. The CDR3 region is CATRGFNQPQHF. In nucleotides, the CDR3 is TGTGCCACCCGCGGGTTCAATCAGCCCCAGCATTTT. The chain is built from TRBV15 and TRBJ1-5; D is unresolved. The ends were cut back, 8 bases at V and 3 bases at J, with 8 bases in the middle. This CDR3 spans 12 amino acids. Germline CDR1 reads LNHNV; CDR2 reads YYDKDF (reference sequence).

This clonotype was observed at least ten times. The DNA of the CDR3 is TGCGCCAGCAATATTCCGGGATTGGATGAGCAGTTCTTC. This encodes CASNIPGLDEQFF. The V and J genes are TRBV4-1 and TRBJ2-1; maybe TRBD2 (5 bases). CDR3 size: 13 residues. V was trimmed by 7 bases and J by 8 bases, leaving 15 bases between them. CDR1 is MGHRA, CDR2 YSYEKL, per germline.

The rearrangement links TRBV20-1 to TRBJ2-7, with D possibly being TRBD1 or TRBD2 (5 bases each). The CDR3 extends over 11 amino acids. V lost 4 bases to trimming and J lost 4 bases, with 8 bases between them. Germline V lookup: CDR1 DFQATT, CDR2 SNEGSKA (reference sequence). The CDR3 loop is CSAKGTYEQYF. The CDR3, as DNA: TGCAGTGCTAAAGGGACGTACGAGCAGTACTTC.

Details on this clonotype: The CDR3 ends on some other residue instead of the conserved phenylalanine or tryptophan, so this is likely a read error. The chain combines TRBV4-3 with TRBJ1-4, with D possibly matching TRBD1 (6 bases). The CDR3 loop spans 14 amino acids. With 4 bases removed from V and 8 bases from J, the gap between germline ends came to 14 bases. CDR1 is LGHNA, CDR2 YSLEER, per germline. The CDR3: CASSPRAGVEKLFL. CDR3 coding DNA: TGCGCCAGCAGCCCACGGGCAGGGGTCGAAAAACTGTTTCTT.

This clonotype was counted many times. The chain recombines TRBV5-1 with TRBJ1-1; TRBD1 is a possible D gene (6 bases). This CDR3 has 16 residues. Trimming took 1 base from V and 0 from J, leaving 13 bases between them. CDR1 is SGHRS, CDR2 YFSETQ, per germline. The DNA of the CDR3 is TGCGCCAGCAGCTTGATGCCGGGACAAGTGAACACTGAAGCTTTCTTT. Amino acids: CASSLMPGQVNTEAFF.

This clonotype came up many times. The chain joins TRBV6-2 or TRBV6-3 to TRBJ1-1; tentatively, D is TRBD1 (5 bases). V dropped 1 base and J dropped 1 base, with 10 bases sitting between them. This CDR3 contains 15 residues. Germline V lookup: CDR1 MNHEY, CDR2 SVGEGT. Here the CDR3 DNA reads TGTGCCAGCAGTTACTACCAGGGCCCGAACACTGAAGCTTTCTTT. This gives the protein CASSYYQGPNTEAFF.

This clonotype was counted many times. The CDR3 sequence: CASSLSGDLSGYTF. In nucleotides, the CDR3 is TGTGCCAGCAGCTTAAGCGGAGATCTTTCTGGCTACACCTTC. This rearrangement joins TRBV7-9 to TRBJ1-2; D remains unclear. This CDR3 has 14 amino acids. CDR1 is SEHNR and CDR2 is FQNEAQ in the germline V gene (reference sequence). Trimming stripped 2 bases from V and 7 bases from J, with 14 bases between.

This clonotype was detected ten times or more. The CDR3 nucleotides are TGCAGTGCTAGAGATTGGAGCACAGATACGCAGTATTTT. Translated, it gives CSARDWSTDTQYF. This chain links TRBV20-1 with TRBJ2-3; no clear D. This CDR3 comprises 13 residues. The germline V and J ends were trimmed by 0 bases and 0 bases, with 4 bases remaining between them. Germline-derived CDR1 and CDR2 are DFQATT and SNEGSKA (reference sequence).

The V call is TRBV20-1, the J call TRBJ2-2, with 10 bases fitting TRBD1. Trimming took 5 bases from V and 5 from J; bases not matched to a gene: 5. The CDR3 totals 14 residues. Germline lookup yields CDR1 DFQATT and CDR2 SNEGSKA (reference sequence). CDR3 loop: CSAYGTGVTGELFF. CDR3 DNA sequence: TGCAGTGCTTACGGGACAGGGGTAACCGGGGAGCTGTTTTTT.

This clonotype occurred many times. J is TRBJ2-5 and V is TRBV4-3; no clear D gene. This CDR3 is built from 14 residues. Germline V CDR1 and CDR2: LGHNA, YSLEER. Trimming took 0 bases from V and 7 from J, leaving 12 bases between them. CDR3 sequence reads: CASSQDGSLGTQYF. The CDR3 nucleotides read TGCGCCAGCAGCCAAGATGGTAGCCTCGGGACCCAGTACTTC.

This clonotype has at least ten counts. V usage is TRBV7-6 and J usage is TRBJ1-1; 9 nucleotides align to TRBD1. The CDR3 runs to 17 residues. Germline V gene sequence: CDR1 SGHVS, CDR2 FNYEAQ. The junction had 9 bases not matched to a gene; V was cut back by 0 bases and J by 4 bases. The CDR3 nucleotides read TGTGCCAGCAGCTTAGCCGGGACAGGGATGCTGCTCACTGAAGCTTTCTTT. Protein: CASSLAGTGMLLTEAFF.

In this sample, this clonotype turned up many times. This chain links TRBV5-5 with TRBJ2-3, with a tentative D call TRBD1 (6 bases). CDR3 length equals 16 residues. Germline CDR1 SGHKS, CDR2 YYEKEE (reference sequence). The V gene lost 7 bases and the J gene lost 0 bases, with 18 bases spanning the gap. The CDR3 spells CASSPFGGQSTDTQYF. CDR3 nucleotide sequence: TGTGCCAGCTCCCCCTTTGGGGGACAAAGCACAGATACGCAGTATTTT. The variable domain in full, completed from reference TRBV5-5 and TRBJ2-3, reads DAGVTQSPTHLIKTRGQQVTLRCSPISGHKSVSWYQQVLGQGPQFIFQYYEKEERGRGNFPDRFSARQFPNYSSELNVNALLLGDSALYLCASSPFGGQSTDTQYFGPGTRLTVL.

This clonotype was recorded a few times. The chain uses TRBV27 and TRBJ2-2; D uncertain. This CDR3 has 13 residues. V shed 4 bases and J shed 6 bases, with 9 bases lying between them. Per germline, CDR1 MNHEY and CDR2 SMNVEV (reference sequence). This chain's CDR3 is CASSSTLAGELFF. In DNA form, the CDR3 reads TGTGCCAGCAGTTCAACCCTCGCCGGGGAGCTGTTTTTT.

At least ten counts were recorded for this clonotype. V gene TRBV28 combines with J gene TRBJ1-5; D possibly corresponds to TRBD1 (5 bases). Germline V gene sequence: CDR1 MDHEN, CDR2 SYDVKM. The length of the CDR3 is 12 residues. Trimming took 4 bases from V and 11 from J, leaving 12 bases between them. The CDR3 DNA reads as TGTGCCAGCAGTTCCCCCGGGGGGGCCCAGCATTTT. This gives the protein CASSSPGGAQHF.

This clonotype occurred many times. CDR3 region: CATSDGQGLNTEAFF. The CDR3 coding sequence is TGTGCCACCAGTGATGGACAGGGGTTGAACACTGAAGCTTTCTTT. This rearrangement joins TRBV24-1 to TRBJ1-1; 9 bases are shared with TRBD1. Germline V CDR1 and CDR2: KGHDR, SFDVKD. The CDR3 covers 15 residues. V shed 3 bases and J 0 bases; nucleotides not matched to a gene: 1.

This clonotype occurred many times. This rearrangement joins TRBV29-1 to TRBJ2-3; 10 nucleotides agree with TRBD1. CDR1 is SQVTM, CDR2 ANQGSEA, per germline. The CDR3 is made up of 14 amino acids. Trimming cost V 7 bases and J 3 bases; bases outside gene matches: 7. In nucleotides, the CDR3 is TGCAGCGGCCGGGACAGGGGAGGGACAGATACGCAGTATTTT. As protein: CSGRDRGGTDTQYF.

This clonotype came up many times. The rearrangement links TRBV29-1 to TRBJ2-7; D possibly corresponds to TRBD2 (5 bases). The CDR3 contains 13 residues. Germline V gene lookup returns CDR1 SQVTM and CDR2 ANQGSEA. V was trimmed by 6 bases and J by 4 bases, leaving 16 bases between them. As DNA, the CDR3 is TGCAGCGTCGAGGGCGGTGATCTTTACGAGCAGTACTTC. Its translation is CSVEGGDLYEQYF.

This chain links TRBV29-1 with TRBJ2-1; 8 nucleotides align to TRBD1. The junction had 19 bases not matched to a gene; V was cut back by 6 bases and J by 9 bases. This CDR3 is built from 16 residues. Per the germline V gene, CDR1 is SQVTM and CDR2 is ANQGSEA. The CDR3 DNA reads as TGCAGCGTCCGCCTGCGTGGAAAGACAGGGGCGGTTGAGCAGTTCTTC. This sequence encodes CSVRLRGKTGAVEQFF.

This clonotype was found many times. Written as DNA, the CDR3 is TGTGCCAGTGGCGGGGTGGGGCGAGCGGGAGTATACTATCCGAATGAGCAGTTCTTC. It encodes CASGGVGRAGVYYPNEQFF. The chain combines TRBV11-2 with TRBJ2-1, with TRBD2 identical over 8 bases. V lost 9 bases and J lost 7; bases outside the gene matches: 26. Germline loops: CDR1 SGHAT, CDR2 FQNNGV. The CDR3 length is 19 residues. The whole variable domain, remainder taken from reference TRBV11-2 and TRBJ2-1, is EAGVAQSPRYKIIEKRQSVAFWCNPISGHATLYWYQQILGQGPKLLIQFQNNGVVDDSQLPKDRFSAERLKGVDSTLKIQPAKLEDSAVYLCASGGVGRAGVYYPNEQFFGPGTRLTVL.